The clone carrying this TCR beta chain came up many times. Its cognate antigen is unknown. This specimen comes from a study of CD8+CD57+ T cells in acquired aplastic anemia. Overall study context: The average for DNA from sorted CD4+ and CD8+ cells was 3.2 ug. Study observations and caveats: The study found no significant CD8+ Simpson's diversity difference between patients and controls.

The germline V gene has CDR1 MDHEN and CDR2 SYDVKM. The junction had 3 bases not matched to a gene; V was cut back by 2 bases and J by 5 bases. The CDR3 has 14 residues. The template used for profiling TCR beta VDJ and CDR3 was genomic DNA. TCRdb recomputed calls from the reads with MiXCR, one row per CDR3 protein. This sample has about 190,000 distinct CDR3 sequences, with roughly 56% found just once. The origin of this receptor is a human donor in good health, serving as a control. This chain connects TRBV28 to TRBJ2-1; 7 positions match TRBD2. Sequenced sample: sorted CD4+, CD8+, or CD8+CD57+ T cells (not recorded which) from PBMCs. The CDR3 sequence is CASSLGGGHNEQFF. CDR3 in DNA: TGTGCCAGCAGTTTAGGCGGGGGACACAATGAGCAGTTCTTC. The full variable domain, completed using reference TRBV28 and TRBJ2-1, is DVKVTQSSRYLVKRTGEKVFLECVQDMDHENMFWYRQDPGLGLRLIYFSYDVKMKEKGDIPEGYSVSREKKERFSLILESASTNQTSMYLCASSLGGGHNEQFFGPGTRLTVL.